This T cell receptor beta chain was identified in a study of cytomegalovirus exposure and HLA in healthy donors. In the PCR, 60 Vbeta and 13 Jbeta primers were used. Sequencing used immunoSEQ multiplex PCR; TCRdb keeps in-frame clones, though not all of them. The sample yields some 130,000 clones, roughly 79% seen once. Study-wide results and limits: The authors enumerated 150 to 200 TCR beta chains as linked to cytomegalovirus. Later, an analysis showed that TCR beta chains associated with HLA were more clonally expanded than others that were equally common. Across donors, sequencing depth was assumed by presence/absence analyses to be roughly uniform.

CDR1 and CDR2 (germline): MDHEN, SYDVKM. Between the trimmed V and J ends, which lost 8 bases and 5 bases, there was a span of 18 bases. The CDR3 extends over 14 amino acids. Regarding this clone: Its specificity is unknown.

The V gene is TRBV28, the J gene TRBJ1-1, with D unclear. The receptor comes from a woman aged 35 to 49 in good health and CMV-seronegative. Sequencing was carried out using PBMCs. For the CDR3, the DNA is TGTGCCAGCGGTGACTCCCCCGGCGGGACTGAAGCTTTCTTT. Encoded protein: CASGDSPGGTEAFF.